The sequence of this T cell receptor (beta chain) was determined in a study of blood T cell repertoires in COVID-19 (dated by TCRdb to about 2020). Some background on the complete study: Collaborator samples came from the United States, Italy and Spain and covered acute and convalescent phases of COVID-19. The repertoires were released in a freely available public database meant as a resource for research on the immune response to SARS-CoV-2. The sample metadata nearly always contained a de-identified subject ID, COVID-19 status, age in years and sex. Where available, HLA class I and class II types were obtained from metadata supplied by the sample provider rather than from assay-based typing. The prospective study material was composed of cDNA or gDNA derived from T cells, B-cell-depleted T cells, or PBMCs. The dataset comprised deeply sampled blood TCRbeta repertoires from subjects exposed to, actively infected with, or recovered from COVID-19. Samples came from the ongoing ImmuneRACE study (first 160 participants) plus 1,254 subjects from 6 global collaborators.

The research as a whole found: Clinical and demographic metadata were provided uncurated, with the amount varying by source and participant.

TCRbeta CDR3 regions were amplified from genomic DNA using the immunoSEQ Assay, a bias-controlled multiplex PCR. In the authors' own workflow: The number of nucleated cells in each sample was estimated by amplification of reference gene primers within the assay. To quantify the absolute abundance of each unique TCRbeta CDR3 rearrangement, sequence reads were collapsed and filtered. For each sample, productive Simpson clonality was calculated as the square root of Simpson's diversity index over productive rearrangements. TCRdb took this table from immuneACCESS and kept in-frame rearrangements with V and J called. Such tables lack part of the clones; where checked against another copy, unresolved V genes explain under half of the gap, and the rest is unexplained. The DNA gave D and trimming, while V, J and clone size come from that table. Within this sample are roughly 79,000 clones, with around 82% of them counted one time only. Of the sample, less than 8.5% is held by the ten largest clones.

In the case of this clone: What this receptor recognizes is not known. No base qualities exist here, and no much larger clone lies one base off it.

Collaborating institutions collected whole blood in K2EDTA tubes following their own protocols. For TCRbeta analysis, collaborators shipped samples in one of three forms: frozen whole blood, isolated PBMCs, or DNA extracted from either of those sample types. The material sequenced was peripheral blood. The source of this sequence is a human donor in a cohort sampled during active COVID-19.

The bases read TGTGCCAGCAGCGTTAGCGTTAGCACTGAAGCTTTCTTT. This codes for CASSVSVSTEAFF. The V and J segments used are TRBV6-5 and TRBJ1-1; the D gene cannot be named for sure. The germline V gene specifies MNHEY as CDR1 and SVGAGI as CDR2. The CDR3 numbers 13 residues from cysteine through phenylalanine. Only the CDR3 DNA is retained, 39 bases long and in frame from the first base. Trimming costs V 6 bases and J 4 bases, and their ends lie 12 bases apart.